Listed here are 18 T cell receptor beta chains from one sample, sequenced in a study of T cell repertoires in cytomegalovirus infection. These TCRs' antigens remain unknown. Using its own MiXCR run on the reads, TCRdb lists one record per CDR3 protein. Of roughly 860,000 distinct CDR3 sequences in the sample, about 30% were seen once. The sample was cultured CD8+ T cells from PBMCs, taken from culture after CMV antigen stimulation. The receptors shown here come from a human donor in good health (CMV status not recorded). Some clones in this sample may be carry-over from other donors' samples.

This clonotype was recorded a few times. The chain combines TRBV2 with TRBJ1-5; tentatively, D is TRBD1 (5 bases). This CDR3 is built from 13 residues. Trimming removed 7 bases from V and 9 bases from J, with 16 bases in between. The germline gives CDR1 SNHLY, CDR2 FYNNEI. The CDR3 here is CASTPTAARPQHF. The CDR3 DNA reads as TGTGCCAGCACTCCGACAGCGGCCCGGCCCCAGCATTTT.

The rearrangement joins TRBV27 to TRBJ2-7; TRBD2 is a possible D gene (5 bases). Trimming cost V 3 bases and J 3 bases, with 12 bases left between them. Germline V gene sequence: CDR1 MNHEY, CDR2 SMNVEV (reference sequence). The CDR3 loop spans 14 amino acids. Here the CDR3 DNA reads TGTGCCAGCAGTTTCTCGGGATCGGACTACGAGCAGTACGTC. It encodes CASSFSGSDYEQYV.

The rearrangement uses TRBV7-9 and TRBJ2-7, with 9 bases matching TRBD1. The CDR3 covers 16 residues. The trim removed 2 bases at V and 0 bases at J, leaving 5 bases unmatched. In germline, CDR1 is SEHNR, CDR2 FQNEAQ (reference sequence). CDR3 coding DNA: TGTGCCAGCAGCTTATGGGACAGGGAAAGCTCCTACGAGCAGTACGTC. Translating gives CASSLWDRESSYEQYV.

This clonotype was found a few times. This chain uses TRBV27 with TRBJ1-5; tentative D call: TRBD1 (6 bases). This CDR3 is 17 amino acids long. Germline V gene lookup returns CDR1 MNHEY and CDR2 SMNVEV (reference sequence). V was shortened by 6 bases and J by 2 bases, with 20 bases between the two germline ends. The CDR3: CASSLGTPGEGNQPQHF. CDR3 sequence (DNA): TGTGCCAGCAGCCTAGGGACACCCGGCGAGGGCAATCAGCCCCAGCATTTT.

This clonotype appeared a single time. The CDR3 loop is CASSDSVGTSGGAYEQYV. The CDR3 nucleotides read TGTGCCAGCAGTGACTCGGTCGGGACTAGCGGGGGGGCCTACGAGCAGTACGTC. The rearrangement joins TRBV6-4 to TRBJ2-7, with 16 bases aligning to TRBD2. J was trimmed by 2 bases and V by 0 bases; bases with no gene match: 4. The CDR3 runs to 18 residues. CDR1 and CDR2 (germline): MRHNA, SNTAGT.

The table lists this clonotype with many counts. The gene calls are TRBV7-2 and TRBJ1-6, with D maybe TRBD1 (5 bases). Germline V gene sequence: CDR1 SGHTA, CDR2 FQGNSA. The CDR3 extends over 17 amino acids. V was cut by 1 base and J by 8 bases, with 18 bases left in between. CDR3 amino acids: CASSLEGRRSFHSPLHF. The CDR3 DNA follows: TGTGCCAGCAGCTTAGAGGGGAGGAGATCCTTCCATTCACCCCTCCACTTT.

The chain is built from TRBV13 and TRBJ2-1; D unresolved. This CDR3 spans 15 amino acids. Trimming took 2 bases from V and 7 from J, leaving 15 bases between them. Looked up from germline, CDR1 is PRHDT and CDR2 is FYEKMQ (reference sequence). The chain's CDR3 is CASSLFGPARNEQFF. CDR3 sequence (DNA): TGTGCCAGCAGCTTATTCGGACCAGCGCGGAATGAGCAGTTCTTC.

This clonotype appeared a few times. This sequence joins TRBV4-1 and TRBJ2-1; TRBD2 agrees at 12 bases. CDR3 length: 15 amino acids. J was trimmed by 8 bases and V by 3 bases; bases with no gene match: 5. Germline lookup yields CDR1 MGHRA and CDR2 YSYEKL. The CDR3 nucleotides are TGCGCCAGCAGCCATTCTAGCGGGGGGGCCGATGAGCAGTTCTTC. Amino acid sequence: CASSHSSGGADEQFF.

V usage is TRBV20-1 and J usage is TRBJ2-7, with a weak D call TRBD1 (6 bases). CDR3 length: 13 amino acids. Germline loops: CDR1 DFQATT, CDR2 SNEGSKA (reference sequence). With 6 bases removed from V and 1 base from J, the gap between germline ends came to 13 bases. CDR3 bases: TGCAGTGCCATCTCCGACAGGTCCTACGAGCAGTACTTC. Its translation is CSAISDRSYEQYF.

The table lists this clonotype with a few counts. The chain joins TRBV7-9 to TRBJ1-1; TRBD1 matches 10 bases. Germline V gives CDR1 SEHNR, CDR2 FQNEAQ (reference sequence). The trim removed 5 bases at V and 3 bases at J, leaving 6 bases unmatched. CDR3 size: 15 residues. The CDR3 DNA sequence: TGTGCCAGCAGCGACACCGGGACAGGGGACACTGAAGCTTTCTTT. It encodes CASSDTGTGDTEAFF.

This clonotype came up many times. The J gene is TRBJ2-3, the V gene TRBV4-3; D possibly corresponds to TRBD1 (6 bases). The CDR3 totals 15 residues. The germline CDR1 and CDR2 sequences are LGHNA and YSLEER. The ends were cut back, 0 bases at V and 5 bases at J, with 12 bases in the middle. As DNA, the CDR3 is TGCGCCAGCAGCCAAGATTGGGGGCGGATAGATACGCAGTATTTT. This translates into CASSQDWGRIDTQYF.

The chain uses TRBV6-5 and TRBJ2-1; the D gene is possibly TRBD1 (5 bases). Trimming left V 0 bases short and J 0 bases short, with 9 bases between. Germline V CDR1 and CDR2: MNHEY, SVGAGI. The CDR3 extends over 16 amino acids. CDR3 in DNA: TGTGCCAGCAGTTACTCGGACATGGGCTCCTACAATGAGCAGTTCTTC. Amino acid sequence: CASSYSDMGSYNEQFF.

The chain links TRBV2 to TRBJ1-5; D is possibly TRBD1 (5 bases). The CDR3 covers 15 residues. V was shortened by 6 bases and J by 4 bases, with 16 bases between the two germline ends. From germline, CDR1 is SNHLY and CDR2 FYNNEI. CDR3 sequence reads: CASRDLAGPNQPQHF. In DNA form, the CDR3 reads TGTGCCAGCAGGGACCTTGCAGGGCCGAATCAGCCCCAGCATTTT.

This clonotype appeared a few times. The genes are TRBV12-3 or TRBV12-4 and TRBJ2-7; 8 bases match TRBD2. This CDR3 is built from 12 residues. V was pared by 6 bases and J by 6 bases, with 4 bases of the junction left unmatched. CDR3 protein: CASSSGGGEQYV. CDR3 DNA: TGTGCCAGCAGCTCCGGGGGGGGCGAGCAGTACGTC.

This clonotype has at least ten counts. V and J are TRBV7-2 and TRBJ2-2, with D possibly TRBD1 on 6 matching bases. Trimming cost V 5 bases and J 5 bases, with 9 bases left between them. Germline-derived CDR1 and CDR2 are SGHTA and FQGNSA. The CDR3 consists of 13 residues. CDR3 DNA sequence: TGTGCCAGCAGCCACAGGGAGACCGGGGAGCTGTTTTTT. It codes for CASSHRETGELFF.

The chain joins TRBV6-1 to TRBJ2-1; possibly TRBD2 for D (6 bases). Trimming took 2 bases from V and 8 from J, leaving 7 bases between them. Germline V lookup: CDR1 MNHNS, CDR2 SASEGT. The CDR3 covers 12 residues. The CDR3 loop reads CASSESGDEQFF. DNA for the CDR3: TGTGCCAGCAGTGAATCGGGGGATGAGCAGTTCTTC.

This clonotype has only a few counts. The CDR3 loop reads CASSPEDPWNTEAFF. DNA of the CDR3: TGTGCCAGCAGCCCCGAGGACCCTTGGAACACTGAAGCTTTCTTT. The genes are TRBV7-6 and TRBJ1-1; D is undetermined. The germline gives CDR1 SGHVS, CDR2 FNYEAQ. V was clipped by 5 bases and J by 1 base, with 14 bases between them. This CDR3 has 15 residues.

V gene TRBV27 combines with J gene TRBJ2-7; D gene unclear. Per germline, CDR1 MNHEY and CDR2 SMNVEV (reference sequence). Between the trimmed V and J ends, which lost 2 bases and 5 bases, there was a span of 13 bases. The CDR3 length is 14 residues. CDR3 loop: CASSLNALRDEQYV. In DNA, the CDR3 is TGTGCCAGCAGTTTAAACGCTCTACGGGACGAGCAGTACGTC.